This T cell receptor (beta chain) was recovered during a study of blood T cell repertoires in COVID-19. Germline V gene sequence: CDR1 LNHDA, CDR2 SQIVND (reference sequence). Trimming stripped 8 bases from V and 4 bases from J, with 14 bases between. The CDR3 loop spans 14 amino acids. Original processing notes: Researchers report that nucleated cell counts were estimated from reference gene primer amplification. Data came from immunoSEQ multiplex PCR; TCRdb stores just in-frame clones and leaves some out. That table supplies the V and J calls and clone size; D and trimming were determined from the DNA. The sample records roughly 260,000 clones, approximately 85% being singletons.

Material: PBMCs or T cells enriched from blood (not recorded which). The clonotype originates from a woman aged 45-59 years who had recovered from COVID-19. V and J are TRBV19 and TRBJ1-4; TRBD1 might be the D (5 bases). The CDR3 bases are TGTGCCAGTTCCCCAGGGTGGGATAATGAAAAACTGTTTTTT. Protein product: CASSPGWDNEKLFF.